Described below is a single T cell receptor (beta chain) sequence and its context. This record belongs to a study of beta chain features in type 1 diabetes. Study details: Examination spanned about 99 million sorted cells from all samples.

V was shortened by 7 bases and J by 5 bases, with 8 bases between the two germline ends. The CDR3 loop spans 11 amino acids. Germline CDR1 ENHRY, CDR2 SYGVKD. The isolated RNA, all of it, was reverse transcribed, so expressed TCRB transcripts were what got sequenced. Clones were sequenced by immunoSEQ multiplex PCR, and TCRdb holds only the in-frame ones, with some missing. The repertoire has a few hundred thousand clones, about 20% of them found once; the top ten carry around 0.044%. The V and J genes are TRBV10-3 and TRBJ1-1; no firm D call. The specimen sequenced was naive CD4+ T cells from blood. The TCR was taken from a woman aged 18-35 years in good health. CDR3 nucleotides: TGTGCCATCATAACGGGGACTGAAGCTTTCTTT. Translating it yields CAIITGTEAFF.